This note documents a single TCR beta chain sequence. Its antigen is unidentified. Sequencing was performed with immunoSEQ multiplex PCR; in TCRdb, only in-frame clones are kept and a portion is missing. This sample yields about 58,000 clones, of which about 81% are seen a single time; 2.1% belongs to the top ten. This record comes from a study of lymphopenia after photon versus proton radiotherapy. Broader study findings: Post-nadir diversity loss with photons came from oligoclonal expansion, particularly CD8+ Temra cells.

This clonotype was obtained from a man between 60 and 75 years old with pancreatic cancer. Sequencing was performed on peripheral blood, taken from a patient treated with proton-based radiotherapy.

This CDR3 is CASRGQSDQPQHF. The CDR3, as DNA: TGCGCCAGCAGGGGACAATCGGATCAGCCCCAGCATTTT. This chain joins TRBV10-2 and TRBJ1-5; a possible D gene is TRBD1 (6 bases). CDR1 and CDR2 (germline): WSHSY, SAAADI. The germline V and J ends were trimmed by 6 bases and 5 bases, with 11 bases remaining between them. The CDR3 extends over 13 amino acids.